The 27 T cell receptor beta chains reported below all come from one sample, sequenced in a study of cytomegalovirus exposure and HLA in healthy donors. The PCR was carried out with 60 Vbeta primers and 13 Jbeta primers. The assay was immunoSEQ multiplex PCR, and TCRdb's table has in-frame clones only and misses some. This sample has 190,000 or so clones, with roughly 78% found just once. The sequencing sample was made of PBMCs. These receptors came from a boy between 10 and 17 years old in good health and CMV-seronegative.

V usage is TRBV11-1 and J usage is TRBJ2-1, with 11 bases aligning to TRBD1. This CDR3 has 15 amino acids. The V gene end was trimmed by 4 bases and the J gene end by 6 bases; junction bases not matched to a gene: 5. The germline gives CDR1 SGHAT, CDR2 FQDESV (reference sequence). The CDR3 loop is CASSSRDRGVNEQFF. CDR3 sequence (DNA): TGTGCCAGCAGCTCCCGGGACAGGGGGGTCAATGAGCAGTTCTTC. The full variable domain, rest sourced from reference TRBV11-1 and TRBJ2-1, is EAEVAQSPRYKITEKSQAVAFWCDPISGHATLYWYRQILGQGPELLVQFQDESVVDDSQLPKDRFSAERLKGVDSTLKIQPAELGDSAMYLCASSSRDRGVNEQFFGPGTRLTVL.

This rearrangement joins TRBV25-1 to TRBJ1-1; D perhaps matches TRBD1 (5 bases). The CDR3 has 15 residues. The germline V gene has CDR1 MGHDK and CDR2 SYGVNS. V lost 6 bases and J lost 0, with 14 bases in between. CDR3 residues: CASSPDRGVNTEAFF. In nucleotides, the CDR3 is TGTGCCAGCAGCCCCGACAGAGGAGTGAACACTGAAGCTTTCTTT.

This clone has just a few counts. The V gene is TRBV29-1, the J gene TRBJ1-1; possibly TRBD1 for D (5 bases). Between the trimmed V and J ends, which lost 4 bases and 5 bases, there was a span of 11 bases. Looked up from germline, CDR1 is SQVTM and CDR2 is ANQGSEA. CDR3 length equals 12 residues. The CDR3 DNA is TGCAGCGTTGCCCAGGGAGGAACTGAAGCTTTCTTT. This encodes CSVAQGGTEAFF.

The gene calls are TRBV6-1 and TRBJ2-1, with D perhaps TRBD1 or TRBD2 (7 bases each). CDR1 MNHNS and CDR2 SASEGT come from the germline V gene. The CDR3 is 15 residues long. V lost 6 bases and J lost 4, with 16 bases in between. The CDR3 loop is CASREQGRGYNEQFF. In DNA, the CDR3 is TGTGCCAGCAGGGAACAGGGGCGGGGGTACAATGAGCAGTTCTTC.

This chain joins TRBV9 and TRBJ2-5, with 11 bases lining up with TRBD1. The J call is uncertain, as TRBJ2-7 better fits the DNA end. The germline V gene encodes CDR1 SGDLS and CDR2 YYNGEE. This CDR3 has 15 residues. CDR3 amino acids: CASSVEGQGVSEQYF. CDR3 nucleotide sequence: TGTGCCAGCAGCGTAGAGGGACAGGGGGTCTCCGAGCAGTACTTC.

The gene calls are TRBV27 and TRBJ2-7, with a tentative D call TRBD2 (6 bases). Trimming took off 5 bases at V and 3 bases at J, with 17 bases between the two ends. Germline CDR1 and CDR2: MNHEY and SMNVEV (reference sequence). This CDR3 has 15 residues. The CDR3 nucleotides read TGTGCCAGCAGTACCTCGACTAGATGGAACTACGAGCAGTACTTC. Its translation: CASSTSTRWNYEQYF.

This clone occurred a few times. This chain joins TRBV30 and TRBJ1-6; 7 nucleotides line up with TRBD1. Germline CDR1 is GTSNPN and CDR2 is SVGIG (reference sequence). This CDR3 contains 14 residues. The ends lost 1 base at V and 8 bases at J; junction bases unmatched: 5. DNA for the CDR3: TGTGCCTGGAGTGATAGCCAGGGGGATTCACCCCTCCACTTT. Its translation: CAWSDSQGDSPLHF.

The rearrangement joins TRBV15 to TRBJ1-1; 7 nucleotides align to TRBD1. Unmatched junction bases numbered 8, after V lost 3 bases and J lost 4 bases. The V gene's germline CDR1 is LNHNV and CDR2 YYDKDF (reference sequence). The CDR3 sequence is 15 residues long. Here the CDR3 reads CATSSRRTGSTEAFF. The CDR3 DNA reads TGTGCCACCAGCAGCAGACGGACAGGAAGCACTGAAGCTTTCTTT.

This CDR3 reads CASSLAAYRGHEQYF. CDR3 nucleotide sequence: TGTGCCAGCAGCTTAGCGGCATACAGGGGGCACGAGCAGTACTTC. The chain has TRBV13 and TRBJ2-7; 9 positions match TRBD1. CDR3 length equals 15 residues. Germline V gene lookup returns CDR1 PRHDT and CDR2 FYEKMQ (reference sequence). Trimming took 1 base from V and 5 from J; bases not matched to a gene: 6.

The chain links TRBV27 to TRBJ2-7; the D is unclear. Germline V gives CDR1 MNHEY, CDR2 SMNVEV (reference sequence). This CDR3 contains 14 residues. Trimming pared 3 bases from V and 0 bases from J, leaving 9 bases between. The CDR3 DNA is TGTGCCAGCAGTTTCGGGTCCTCCTCCTACGAGCAGTACTTC. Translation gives CASSFGSSSYEQYF.

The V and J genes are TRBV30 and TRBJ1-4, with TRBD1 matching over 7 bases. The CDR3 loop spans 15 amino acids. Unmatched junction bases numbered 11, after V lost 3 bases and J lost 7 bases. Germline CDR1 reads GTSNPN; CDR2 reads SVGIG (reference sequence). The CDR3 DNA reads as TGTGCCTGGAGCGCCCCACAGGGGTTAGGTGAAAAACTGTTTTTT. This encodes CAWSAPQGLGEKLFF.

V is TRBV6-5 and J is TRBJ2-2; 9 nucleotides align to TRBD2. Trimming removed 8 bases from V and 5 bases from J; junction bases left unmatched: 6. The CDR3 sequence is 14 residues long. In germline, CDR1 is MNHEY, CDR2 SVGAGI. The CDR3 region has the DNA TGTGCCAGCGGGGGGCGGGAGGGAACCGGGGAGCTGTTTTTT. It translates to CASGGREGTGELFF.

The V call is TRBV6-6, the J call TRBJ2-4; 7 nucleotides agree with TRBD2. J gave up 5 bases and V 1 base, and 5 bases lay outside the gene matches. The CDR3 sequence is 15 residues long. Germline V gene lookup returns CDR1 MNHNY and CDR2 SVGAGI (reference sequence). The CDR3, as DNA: TGTGCCAGCAGTTACTTCGGGCTAGCGGAAAACATTCAGTACTTC. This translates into CASSYFGLAENIQYF.

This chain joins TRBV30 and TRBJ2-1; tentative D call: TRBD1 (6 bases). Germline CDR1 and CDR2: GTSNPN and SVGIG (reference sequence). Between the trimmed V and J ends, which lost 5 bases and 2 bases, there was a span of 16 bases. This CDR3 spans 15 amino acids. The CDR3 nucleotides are TGTGCCTGGGCCACAGGGAATAGCCCCTACAATGAGCAGTTCTTC. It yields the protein CAWATGNSPYNEQFF.

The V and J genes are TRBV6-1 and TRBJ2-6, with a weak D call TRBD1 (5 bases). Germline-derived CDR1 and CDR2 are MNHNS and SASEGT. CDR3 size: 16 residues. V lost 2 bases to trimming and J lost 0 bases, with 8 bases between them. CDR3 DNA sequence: TGTGCCAGCAGTGAATCGCAGGGCTCTGGGGCCAACGTCCTGACTTTC. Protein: CASSESQGSGANVLTF.

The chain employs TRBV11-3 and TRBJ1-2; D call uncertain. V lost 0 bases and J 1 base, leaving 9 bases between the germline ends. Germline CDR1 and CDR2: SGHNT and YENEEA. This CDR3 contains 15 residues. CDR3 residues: CASSLDARLNYGYTF. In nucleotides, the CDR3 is TGTGCCAGCAGCTTAGATGCCAGACTTAACTATGGCTACACCTTC.

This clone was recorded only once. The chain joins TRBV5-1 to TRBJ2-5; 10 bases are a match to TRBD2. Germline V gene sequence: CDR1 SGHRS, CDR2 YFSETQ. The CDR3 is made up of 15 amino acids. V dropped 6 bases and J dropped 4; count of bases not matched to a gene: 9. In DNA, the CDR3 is TGCGCCAGCACCCTTAGCGGGAGGCTACGAGAGACCCAGTACTTC. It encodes CASTLSGRLRETQYF.

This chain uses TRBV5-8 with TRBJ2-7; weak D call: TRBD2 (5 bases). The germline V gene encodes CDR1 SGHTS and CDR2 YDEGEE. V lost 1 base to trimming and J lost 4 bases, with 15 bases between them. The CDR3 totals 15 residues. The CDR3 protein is CASSLLKGRGYEQYF. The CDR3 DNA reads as TGTGCCAGCAGCTTGTTAAAAGGGAGAGGATACGAGCAGTACTTC. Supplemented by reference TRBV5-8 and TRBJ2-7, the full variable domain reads EAGVTQSPTHLIKTRGQQATLRCSPISGHTSVYWYQQALGLGLQFLLWYDEGEERNRGNFPPRFSGRQFPNYSSELNVNALELEDSALYLCASSLLKGRGYEQYFGPGTRLTVT.

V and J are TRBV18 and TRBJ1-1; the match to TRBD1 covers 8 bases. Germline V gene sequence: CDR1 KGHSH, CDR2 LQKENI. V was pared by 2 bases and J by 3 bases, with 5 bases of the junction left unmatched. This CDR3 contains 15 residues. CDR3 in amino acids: CASSPWTGSDTEAFF. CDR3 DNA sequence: TGTGCCAGCTCACCATGGACAGGGTCGGACACTGAAGCTTTCTTT.

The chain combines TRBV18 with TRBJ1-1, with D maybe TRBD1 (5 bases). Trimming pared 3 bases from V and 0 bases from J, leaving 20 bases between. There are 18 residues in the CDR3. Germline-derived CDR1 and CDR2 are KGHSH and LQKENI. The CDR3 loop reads CASSPSTVQGWVNTEAFF. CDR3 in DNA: TGTGCCAGCTCACCCTCGACGGTTCAGGGATGGGTGAACACTGAAGCTTTCTTT.

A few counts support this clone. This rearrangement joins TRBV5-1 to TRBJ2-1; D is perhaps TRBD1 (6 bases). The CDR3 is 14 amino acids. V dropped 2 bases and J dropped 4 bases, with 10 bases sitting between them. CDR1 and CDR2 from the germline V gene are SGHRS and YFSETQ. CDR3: CASSFSDRYNEQFF. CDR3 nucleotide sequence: TGCGCCAGCAGCTTCTCCGACAGGTACAATGAGCAGTTCTTC.

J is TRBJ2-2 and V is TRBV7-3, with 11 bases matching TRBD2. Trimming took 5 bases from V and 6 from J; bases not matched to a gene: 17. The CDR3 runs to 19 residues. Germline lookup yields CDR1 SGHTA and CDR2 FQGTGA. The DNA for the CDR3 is TGTGCCAGCAGCCTCCGGGGGACTAGCGGTAGGGGGGAAGCCGGGGAGCTGTTTTTT. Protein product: CASSLRGTSGRGEAGELFF.

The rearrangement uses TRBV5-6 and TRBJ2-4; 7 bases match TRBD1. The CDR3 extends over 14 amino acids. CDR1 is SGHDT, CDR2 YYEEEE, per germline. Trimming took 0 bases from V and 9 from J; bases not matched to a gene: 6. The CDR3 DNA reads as TGTGCCAGCAGCTTGGGACAGGGAGCTAGCATTCAGTACTTC. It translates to CASSLGQGASIQYF.

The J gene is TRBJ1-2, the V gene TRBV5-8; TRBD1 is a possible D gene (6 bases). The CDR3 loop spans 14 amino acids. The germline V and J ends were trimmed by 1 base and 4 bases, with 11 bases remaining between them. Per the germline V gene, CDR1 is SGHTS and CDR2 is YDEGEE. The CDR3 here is CASSLRGAGYGYTF. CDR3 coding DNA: TGTGCCAGCAGCTTGCGGGGGGCGGGCTATGGCTACACCTTC.

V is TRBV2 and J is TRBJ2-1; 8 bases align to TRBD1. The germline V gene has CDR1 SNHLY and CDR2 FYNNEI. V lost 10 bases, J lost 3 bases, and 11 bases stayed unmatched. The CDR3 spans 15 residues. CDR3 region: CATRFGQGGYNEQFF. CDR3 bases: TGTGCCACCCGATTTGGACAGGGTGGCTACAATGAGCAGTTCTTC.

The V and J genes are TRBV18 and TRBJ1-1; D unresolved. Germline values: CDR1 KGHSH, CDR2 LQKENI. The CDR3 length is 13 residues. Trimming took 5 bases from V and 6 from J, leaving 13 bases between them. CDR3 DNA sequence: TGTGCCAGCTCATTGGCCGGGAGCCCTGAAGCTTTCTTT. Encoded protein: CASSLAGSPEAFF.

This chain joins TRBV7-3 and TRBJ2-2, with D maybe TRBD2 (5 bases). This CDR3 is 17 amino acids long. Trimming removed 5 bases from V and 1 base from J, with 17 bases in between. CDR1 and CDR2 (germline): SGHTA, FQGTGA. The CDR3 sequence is CASSAMGRGKNTGELFF. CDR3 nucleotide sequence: TGTGCCAGCAGCGCCATGGGTCGGGGAAAGAACACCGGGGAGCTGTTTTTT.